This T cell receptor (beta chain) was recorded in a study of T cells after yellow fever vaccination. Study overall: For low cell numbers, libraries were made with SMART-Seq v4 Ultra Low Input. Broader study findings: Only a small proportion of the clonotypes turned up in both the CD4 and the CD8 compartments, likely arising from convergent recombination. Most clones from primary vaccination were detected again post-booster (roughly 95% CD4, 88% CD8). Weaker in magnitude, the secondary response showed a faster peak on day 5 versus 15.

TCRdb re-derived calls from the 5' RACE reads in MiXCR, one entry per CDR3 protein. The data contain around 500,000 distinct CDR3 sequences, just over 20% of them singletons. Worth noting for this clonotype: Antigen: not known.

V lost 7 bases and J 4 bases, leaving 5 bases between the germline ends. Germline lookup yields CDR1 MNHEY and CDR2 SVGEGT. This CDR3 spans 11 amino acids. The V call is TRBV6-2 or TRBV6-3, the J call TRBJ2-1; D not certain. The source was PBMCs, collected roughly 20 days after the first yellow fever vaccination. The clonotype originates from a young man who received the YFV17D yellow fever vaccine. The CDR3 region is CASKRYNEQFF. For the CDR3, the DNA is TGTGCCAGCAAGCGATACAATGAGCAGTTCTTC.